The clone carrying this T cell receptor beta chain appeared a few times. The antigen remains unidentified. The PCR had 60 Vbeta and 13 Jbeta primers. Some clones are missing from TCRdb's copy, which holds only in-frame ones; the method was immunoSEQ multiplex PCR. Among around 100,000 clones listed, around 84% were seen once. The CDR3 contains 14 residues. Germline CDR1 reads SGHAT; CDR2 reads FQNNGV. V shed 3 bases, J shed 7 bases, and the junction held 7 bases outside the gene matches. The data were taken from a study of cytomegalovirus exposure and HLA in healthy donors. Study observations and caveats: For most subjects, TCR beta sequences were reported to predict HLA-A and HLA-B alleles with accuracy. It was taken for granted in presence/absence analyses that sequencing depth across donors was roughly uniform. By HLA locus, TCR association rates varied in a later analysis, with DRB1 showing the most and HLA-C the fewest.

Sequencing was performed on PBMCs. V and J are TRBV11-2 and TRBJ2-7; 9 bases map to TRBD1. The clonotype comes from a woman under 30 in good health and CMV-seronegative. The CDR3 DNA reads TGTGCCAGCAGCTTGGGACAGGGAAGTTGGGAGCAGTACTTC. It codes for CASSLGQGSWEQYF.